A selection of T cell receptor beta chains follows, all from one sample in a study of CD8+ T cells in alopecia areata. TCRdb keeps only in-frame clones here, not all; method: immunoSEQ multiplex PCR. This repertoire shows about 90,000 clones, roughly two fifths found once; its top ten account for 18%. Sequencing used CD8+ T cells sorted from blood, obtained at week 24, from a patient treated with tofacitinib. Receptor source: a human donor with alopecia areata. Each CDR3 is given without its conserved first and last residue.

V	J	CDR3
TRBV28	TRBJ2-7	ASSKGYEQY
TRBV18	TRBJ2-1	ASSPKVGGVGSGYNEQF
TRBV7-9	TRBJ2-1	ASSPLMEEQF
TRBV27	TRBJ2-7	ASSTGLPYEQY
TRBV7-9	TRBJ2-7	ASTHTVGQPYEQY
TRBV4-1	TRBJ2-1	ASSPRSGSQNEQF
TRBV10-3	TRBJ2-7	AISESGTGLSGSYEQY
TRBV30	TRBJ2-7	AWTVPGRTYEQY
TRBV19	TRBJ2-7	ASSYRDPYEQY
TRBV6-1	TRBJ1-2	ASSELWGNYGYT
TRBV11-2	TRBJ2-5	ASSQQHRRATSAPRTQY
TRBV7-3	TRBJ2-3	ASSSGDLAYGGGDTQY
TRBV7-6	TRBJ2-1	ASSYSALSYNEQF
TRBV4-1	TRBJ1-5	ASSQGNQPQH
TRBV9	TRBJ2-1	ASSGTSGRVRNEQF
TRBV7-9	TRBJ2-3	ASSLWLAGSTDTQY
TRBV28	TRBJ2-7	ASSLLRSGTGVEQY
TRBV29-1	TRBJ1-2	SAESGVHYGYT
TRBV7-2	TRBJ2-5	ASSRGLAIQETQY
TRBV5-1	TRBJ2-7	ASSYTGSRAPYEQY
TRBV4-3	TRBJ2-3	ASSQEGREGIDTQY
TRBV18	TRBJ2-5	ASSPKLGQVDQETQY
TRBV4-2	TRBJ2-7	ASSHPGTDLYEQY
TRBV20-1	TRBJ1-2	SALLNYGYT
TRBV4-1	TRBJ1-5	ASSTRTGNQPQH
TRBV27	TRBJ2-7	ASSLPGQREQY
TRBV2	TRBJ1-2	ASSDFSVNYGYT
TRBV29-1	TRBJ2-1	SVESNEQF
TRBV2	TRBJ2-7	ASLLLAGAEQY
TRBV29-1	TRBJ2-7	SVEGLSSYEQY
TRBV6-5	TRBJ2-1	ASSPLAGVTNEQF
TRBV5-1	TRBJ2-1	ASSLEDEQF
TRBV6-5	TRBJ2-3	ASSSTERAFTDTQY
TRBV7-9	TRBJ1-2	ASSLGMGQGPSYT
TRBV9	TRBJ1-2	ASKGIYGYT
TRBV7-9	TRBJ2-1	ASSMVTRPYNEQF
TRBV6-1	TRBJ2-7	ASSELAESSYEQY
TRBV30	TRBJ2-5	AWSVTSGQETQY
TRBV30	TRBJ2-1	AWSGEDSYNEQF
TRBV7-9	TRBJ2-5	ASSLTQDRKETQY
TRBV29-1	TRBJ2-7	SVNRAPSYEQY
TRBV5-1	TRBJ2-1	ASSPGPPGDEQF
TRBV7-6	TRBJ2-5	ASSLATSGETQY
TRBV27	TRBJ2-2	ASSFNTGELF
TRBV20-1	TRBJ1-2	SAAQAGYT
TRBV27	TRBJ1-2	ASGNIGGFIGYT
TRBV11-2	TRBJ2-5	ASEGPQETQY
TRBV29-1	TRBJ2-7	SVEWTEPYEQY
TRBV30	TRBJ2-1	AWSLGDYHYNEQF
TRBV5-1	TRBJ2-3	ASSSNTDTQY
TRBV4-2	TRBJ2-2	ASTTKIVTGELF
TRBV9	TRBJ2-3	ASSIMGQGGRDTQY